This is a list of T cell receptor beta chains from one sample in a study of Graves' ophthalmopathy and Graves' hyperthyroidism. TCRdb processed the multiplex PCR reads anew with MiXCR; each CDR3 protein has one entry. The sample includes roughly 350,000 distinct CDR3 sequences, 17% of them seen just once. Material for sequencing was peripheral blood. The receptors were gathered from an adult woman with stable Graves' hyperthyroidism. Each CDR3 is given without its conserved first and last residue.

TRBV19 ASSAPGQENTGELF
TRBV6-5 ASTMGLAGDSVFTDTQY
TRBV4-3 ASSQDWVVAGVTYEQY
TRBV29-1 SATPGSRAGNTIY
TRBV20-1 SARDGGNYGYT
TRBV12-3/TRBV12-4 ASSLANAGTAYEQY
TRBV20-1 SARIWTGNNYGYT
TRBV10-3 AISEQQRGEAF
TRBV7-8 ASSLGAGYSGNTIY
TRBV6-2/TRBV6-3 ASSYSTQNTEAF
TRBV20-1 SATRTARNYGYT
TRBV6-2/TRBV6-3 ASSYNRERGELF
TRBV12-3/TRBV12-4 ASSRSGTGVNSPLH
TRBV6-5 ASSYCAGCEQY
TRBV30 AWSRTGNTEAF
TRBV12-3/TRBV12-4 ASSTNRASGTWETQY
TRBV12-3/TRBV12-4 ASSLRPQETQY
TRBV29-1 SVLNTGELF
TRBV4-1 ASSHGTSNQPQH
TRBV5-1 ASSLAPGDEQY
TRBV11-2 ASSLEWQGGYEQY
TRBV5-4 ASSLAAGTANYGYT
TRBV6-5 ASSYEAVQPQH
TRBV19 ASSIGTGAGYT
TRBV12-3/TRBV12-4 ASSHRRAGVSEAF
TRBV11-2 ASSYYPGGPEAF
TRBV28 ASSSGDSFQETQY
TRBV6-1 ASSPASAEGWTEAF
TRBV6-5 ASSYPGRDTEAF
TRBV27 ASSLSGRAYIGETQY
TRBV15 ATSRLPDRVGKNIQY
TRBV28 ASSKRYEQY
TRBV29-1 SSVVATGTEAF
TRBV20-1 SARLGGGSNQPQH
TRBV6-1 ASKSGQGDTGELF
TRBV27 ASSSTGTAPYEQY
TRBV6-2/TRBV6-3 ASSYSMPRVSGNTIY
TRBV11-2 ASSFLATYEQY
TRBV28 ASSKTTGEGTEAF
TRBV9 ASSGTGSSGGELF
TRBV4-1 ASSQVIGTVTDTQY
TRBV28 ASSFSGVTSNYGYT
TRBV4-1 ASSQVGTGLTEAF
TRBV25-1 ASRGGGAGREAF
TRBV19 ASSSTQRSAYEQY
TRBV20-1 SARDPSGGPVNIQY
TRBV20-1 SASSSTSPSYEQY
TRBV2 ASRVDNNEQF
TRBV27 ASSPASGQFYEQY
TRBV4-1 ASSHRRASLAKNIQY
TRBV25-1 ASSVVGTQY
TRBV7-9 ASSLVGNFYGYT
TRBV19 ASSMALAVSYEQY
TRBV7-2 ASSLGGIVYEQY
TRBV2 ASSVDGRASYEQY
TRBV28 ASSKTRASYRHSYEQY
TRBV10-3 AISEFSESDTQY
TRBV13 ASSLEIGASFTEAF
TRBV7-9 ASRPAAREEAF